A selection of T cell receptor beta chains follows, all from one sample in a study of cytomegalovirus exposure and HLA in healthy donors. The method was immunoSEQ multiplex PCR; TCRdb's version includes in-frame clones alone and lacks a portion of them. This sample has over 200,000 clones, with 85% to 90% found just once. The specimen was PBMCs. These receptors were obtained from a young woman in good health and CMV-seronegative. The CDR3 runs from the conserved cysteine through the conserved F or W. Fields, in order: V gene, clone size, D gene, J gene, CDR3 protein, CDR3 DNA. D genes are given only for firm matches. Clone sizes are given selectively: once, few, many, or a class where the clone is expanded.

v_call: TRBV4-3
clone_size: -
d_call: TRBD1
j_call: TRBJ2-1
cdr3_aa: CASSQDRTGRNEQFF
cdr3_nt: TGCGCCAGCAGCCAAGATCGGACAGGGCGGAATGAGCAGTTCTTC

v_call: TRBV7-6
clone_size: -
d_call: TRBD2
j_call: TRBJ2-3
cdr3_aa: CASSSELAGRTDTQYF
cdr3_nt: TGTGCCAGCAGCTCCGAACTAGCGGGGCGCACAGATACGCAGTATTTT

v_call: TRBV6-1
clone_size: once
d_call: TRBD2
j_call: TRBJ2-2
cdr3_aa: CASSELGGTSGKGKPGELFF
cdr3_nt: TGTGCCAGCAGTGAATTGGGAGGGACTAGCGGGAAAGGAAAACCCGGGGAGCTGTTCTTT

v_call: TRBV4-1
clone_size: -
d_call: TRBD1
j_call: TRBJ1-1
cdr3_aa: CASSQIGQGWVPEAFF
cdr3_nt: TGCGCCAGCAGCCAAATCGGACAGGGATGGGTTCCTGAAGCTTTCTTT

v_call: TRBV5-1
clone_size: -
d_call: -
j_call: TRBJ2-1
cdr3_aa: CASSFITGFTYNEQFF
cdr3_nt: TGCGCCAGCAGCTTTATAACAGGGTTTACCTACAATGAGCAGTTCTTC

v_call: TRBV4-3
clone_size: -
d_call: TRBD2
j_call: TRBJ2-7
cdr3_aa: CASSQDRGPAGGYEQYF
cdr3_nt: TGCGCCAGCAGCCAAGATCGGGGCCCCGCGGGGGGTTACGAGCAGTACTTC

v_call: TRBV4-2
clone_size: once
d_call: -
j_call: TRBJ1-2
cdr3_aa: CASSQSLRTGYTF
cdr3_nt: TGTGCCAGCAGCCAATCTCTAAGAACTGGCTACACCTTC

v_call: TRBV27
clone_size: once
d_call: -
j_call: TRBJ1-5
cdr3_aa: CASSFSGLNQPQHF
cdr3_nt: TGTGCCAGCAGTTTCTCGGGGTTGAATCAGCCCCAGCATTTT

v_call: TRBV30
clone_size: -
d_call: TRBD2
j_call: TRBJ2-5
cdr3_aa: CAWNPAGGRETQYF
cdr3_nt: TGTGCCTGGAATCCAGCGGGAGGGAGGGAGACCCAGTACTTC

v_call: TRBV10-1
clone_size: -
d_call: -
j_call: TRBJ1-1
cdr3_aa: CASSDMNTEAFF
cdr3_nt: TGCGCCAGCAGTGATATGAACACTGAAGCTTTCTTT

v_call: TRBV7-2
clone_size: -
d_call: TRBD1
j_call: TRBJ2-7
cdr3_aa: CASSTRTGASEQYF
cdr3_nt: TGTGCCAGCAGCACAAGGACAGGAGCCTCCGAGCAGTACTTC

v_call: TRBV5-5
clone_size: once
d_call: TRBD1
j_call: TRBJ2-7
cdr3_aa: CASSMTRGSYEQYF
cdr3_nt: TGTGCCAGCAGCATGACCAGGGGGTCCTACGAGCAGTACTTC

v_call: TRBV30
clone_size: -
d_call: -
j_call: TRBJ1-5
cdr3_aa: CAWSVRGNQPQHF
cdr3_nt: TGTGCCTGGAGTGTAAGGGGGAATCAGCCCCAGCATTTT

v_call: TRBV15
clone_size: -
d_call: -
j_call: TRBJ2-2
cdr3_aa: CATSKGGWNTGELFF
cdr3_nt: TGTGCCACCAGCAAGGGGGGGTGGAACACCGGGGAGCTGTTTTTT

v_call: TRBV4-3
clone_size: once
d_call: -
j_call: TRBJ1-6
cdr3_aa: CASSQDSSYNSPLHF
cdr3_nt: TGCGCCAGCAGCCAAGACAGCTCCTATAATTCACCCCTCCACTTT

v_call: TRBV4-3
clone_size: -
d_call: TRBD1
j_call: TRBJ1-2
cdr3_aa: CASSQAWPGQVKANYGYTF
cdr3_nt: TGCGCCAGCAGCCAAGCATGGCCAGGACAGGTCAAAGCTAACTATGGCTACACCTTC

v_call: TRBV7-8
clone_size: -
d_call: TRBD1
j_call: TRBJ1-2
cdr3_aa: CASSPRGQGDNYGYTF
cdr3_nt: TGTGCCAGCAGCCCCAGGGGACAGGGGGACAACTATGGCTACACCTTC

v_call: TRBV5-8
clone_size: -
d_call: TRBD2
j_call: TRBJ2-3
cdr3_aa: CASSLSPGLAGGPATQYF
cdr3_nt: TGTGCCAGCAGCTTATCGCCGGGACTAGCGGGAGGGCCGGCTACGCAGTATTTT

v_call: TRBV7-2
clone_size: -
d_call: -
j_call: TRBJ2-1
cdr3_aa: CASSSRLEQFF
cdr3_nt: TGTGCCAGCAGCTCCCGACTGGAGCAGTTCTTC

v_call: TRBV10-1
clone_size: -
d_call: TRBD1
j_call: TRBJ2-3
cdr3_aa: CASSETDREISTDTQYF
cdr3_nt: TGCGCCAGCAGTGAGACTGACAGGGAAATTAGCACAGATACGCAGTATTTT

v_call: TRBV28
clone_size: -
d_call: -
j_call: TRBJ1-5
cdr3_aa: CASSLIRQYNQPQHF
cdr3_nt: TGTGCCAGCAGTTTAATTCGACAGTACAATCAGCCCCAGCATTTT

v_call: TRBV5-6
clone_size: -
d_call: TRBD1
j_call: TRBJ1-2
cdr3_aa: CASSLEGQGANYGYTF
cdr3_nt: TGTGCCAGCAGCTTGGAAGGCCAGGGGGCGAACTATGGCTACACCTTC

v_call: TRBV10-3
clone_size: -
d_call: TRBD1
j_call: TRBJ2-5
cdr3_aa: CAIRLPGQGARWETQYF
cdr3_nt: TGTGCCATCAGGTTGCCGGGACAGGGGGCGAGGTGGGAGACCCAGTACTTC

v_call: TRBV7-6
clone_size: -
d_call: TRBD1
j_call: TRBJ2-7
cdr3_aa: CASSFPPQGAYEQYF
cdr3_nt: TGTGCCAGCAGCTTCCCTCCACAGGGGGCTTACGAGCAGTACTTC